The clone carrying this T cell receptor (beta chain) was seen repeatedly, ten times or more. Its target is not known. This sample was taken from a study of T-cell memory formation after mild COVID-19. Study-wide findings and caveats: Balance between CD4 and CD8 was seen in clones contracting day 15 to 85, and a CD4+ lean was seen in later expanders. Memory sampled before infection contained some responding clones, suggesting cross-reactive memory joined. CD4+ contracting clones were found mainly in CM and EM, and CD8+ ones in EMRA.

Trimming removed 3 bases at V and 0 bases at J, with 7 bases between. This CDR3 spans 13 amino acids. The V gene's germline CDR1 is DFQATT and CDR2 SNEGSKA (reference sequence). 5'RACE primed at constant segments yielded TCR alpha and TCR beta cDNA libraries bearing sample barcodes and UMIs. From the 5' RACE reads, TCRdb called clonotypes with MiXCR, one entry per CDR3 protein. The repertoire holds approximately 150,000 distinct CDR3 sequences, with 5.5% to 7% as singletons. The sequenced sample was PBMCs or a T cell subset sorted from them (not recorded which). The gene calls are TRBV20-1 and TRBJ2-3; D gene unclear. The sequence was obtained from an adult woman who had mild COVID-19 (a few samples of this study predate the infection). Cell type and time point are not known. CDR3 sequence (DNA): TGCAGTGCTAGGTTCCCTAGCACAGATACGCAGTATTTT. Translated, it gives CSARFPSTDTQYF.